This record concerns one T cell receptor (beta chain) sequence. What it recognizes is unknown. Assay used: immunoSEQ multiplex PCR; TCRdb lists only in-frame clones, some missing. Counted here are roughly 160,000 clones, 92% occurring once; the ten biggest clones make up 1% to 1.5%. The source of the sample is a study of T cell responses to AZD1222 COVID-19 vaccine. General observations from the study: Repertoires in all cases were sampled only once the peak T cell response had passed.

The V gene lost 6 bases and the J gene lost 4 bases, with 7 bases spanning the gap. The CDR3 sequence is 12 residues long. In germline, CDR1 is MNHEY, CDR2 SVGAGI. This TCR was recovered from an adult who received the AZD1222 COVID-19 vaccine. The sequencing here drew on peripheral blood, taken 28 days after the second AZD1222 dose. The chain employs TRBV6-5 and TRBJ1-3; D call uncertain. The CDR3 loop reads CASSDLGNTIYF. The CDR3 DNA reads as TGTGCCAGCAGCGACCTCGGAAACACCATATATTTT.